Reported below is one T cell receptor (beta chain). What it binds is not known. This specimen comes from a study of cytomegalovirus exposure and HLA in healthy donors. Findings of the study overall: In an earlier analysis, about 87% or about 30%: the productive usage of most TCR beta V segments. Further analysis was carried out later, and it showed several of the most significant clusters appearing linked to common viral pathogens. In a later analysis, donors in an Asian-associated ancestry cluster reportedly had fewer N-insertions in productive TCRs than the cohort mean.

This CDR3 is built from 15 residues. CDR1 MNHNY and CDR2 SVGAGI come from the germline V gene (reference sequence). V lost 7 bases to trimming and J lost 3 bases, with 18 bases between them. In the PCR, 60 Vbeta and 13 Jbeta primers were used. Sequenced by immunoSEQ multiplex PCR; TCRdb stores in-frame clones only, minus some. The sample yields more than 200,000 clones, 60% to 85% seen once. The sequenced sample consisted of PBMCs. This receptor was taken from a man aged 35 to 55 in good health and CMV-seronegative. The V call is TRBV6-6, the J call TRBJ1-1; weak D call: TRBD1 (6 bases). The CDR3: CASTSQGNQDTEAFF. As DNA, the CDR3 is TGTGCCAGCACTTCTCAGGGGAATCAAGACACTGAAGCTTTCTTT.